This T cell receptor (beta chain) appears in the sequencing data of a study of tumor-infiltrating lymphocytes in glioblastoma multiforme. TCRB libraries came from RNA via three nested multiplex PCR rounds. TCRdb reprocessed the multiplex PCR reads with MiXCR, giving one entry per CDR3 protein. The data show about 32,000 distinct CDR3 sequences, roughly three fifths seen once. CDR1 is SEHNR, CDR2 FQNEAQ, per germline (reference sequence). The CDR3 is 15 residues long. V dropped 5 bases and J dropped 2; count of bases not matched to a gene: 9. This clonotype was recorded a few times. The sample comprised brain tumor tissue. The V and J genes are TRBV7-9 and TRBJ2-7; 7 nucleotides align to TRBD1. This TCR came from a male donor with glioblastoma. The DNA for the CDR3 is TGTGCCAGCAGCGGAGACAGGGAACGACCCTACGAGCAGTACTTC. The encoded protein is CASSGDRERPYEQYF. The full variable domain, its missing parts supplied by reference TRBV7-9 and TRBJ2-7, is DTGVSQNPRHKITKRGQNVTFRCDPISEHNRLYWYRQTLGQGPEFLTYFQNEAQLEKSRLLSDRFSAERPKGSFSTLEIQRTEQGDSAMYLCASSGDRERPYEQYFGPGTRLTVT.